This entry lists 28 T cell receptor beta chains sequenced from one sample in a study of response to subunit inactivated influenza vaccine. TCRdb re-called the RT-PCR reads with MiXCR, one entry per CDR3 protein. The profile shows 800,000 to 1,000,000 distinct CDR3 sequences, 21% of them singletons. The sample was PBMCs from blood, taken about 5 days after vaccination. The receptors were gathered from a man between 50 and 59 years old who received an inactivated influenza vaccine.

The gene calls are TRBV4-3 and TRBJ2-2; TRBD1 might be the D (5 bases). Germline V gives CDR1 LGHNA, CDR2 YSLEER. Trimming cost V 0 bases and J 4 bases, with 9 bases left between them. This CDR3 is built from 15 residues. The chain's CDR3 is CASSQEEGATGELFF. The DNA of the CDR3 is TGCGCCAGCAGCCAAGAGGAAGGGGCCACCGGGGAGCTGTTTTTT.

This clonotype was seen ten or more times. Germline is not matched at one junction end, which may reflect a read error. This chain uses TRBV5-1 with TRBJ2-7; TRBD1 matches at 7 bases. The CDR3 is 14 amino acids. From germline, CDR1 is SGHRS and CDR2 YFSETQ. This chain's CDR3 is CASSPGTVSYEQYF. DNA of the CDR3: TGTGCCAGCAGCCCAGGGACAGTTTCCTACGAGCAGTACTTC.

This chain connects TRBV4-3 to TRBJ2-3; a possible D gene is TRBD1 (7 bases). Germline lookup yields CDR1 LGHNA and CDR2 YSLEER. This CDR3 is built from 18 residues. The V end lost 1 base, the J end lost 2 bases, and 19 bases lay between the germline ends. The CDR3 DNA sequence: TGCGCCAGCAGCCAAGGCTCGAGGCAGGGGGGATACACAGATACGCAGTATTTT. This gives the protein CASSQGSRQGGYTDTQYF.

CDR3 DNA: TGTGCCAGCAGCCAAGGAAGGGGACAGGGTGAGCAGTTCTTC. Protein: CASSQGRGQGEQFF. The chain links TRBV3-1 to TRBJ2-1; TRBD1 matches 9 bases. Per germline, CDR1 LGHDT and CDR2 YNNKEL (reference sequence). The trim removed 1 base at V and 9 bases at J, leaving 4 bases unmatched. The CDR3 is 14 amino acids.

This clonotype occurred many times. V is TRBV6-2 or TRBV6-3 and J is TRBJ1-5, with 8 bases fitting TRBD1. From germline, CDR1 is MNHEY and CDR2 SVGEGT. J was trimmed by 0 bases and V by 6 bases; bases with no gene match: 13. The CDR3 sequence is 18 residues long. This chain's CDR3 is CASRPGTGLRASNQPQHF. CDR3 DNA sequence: TGTGCCAGCAGACCTGGGACAGGCCTTAGGGCTAGCAATCAGCCCCAGCATTTT.

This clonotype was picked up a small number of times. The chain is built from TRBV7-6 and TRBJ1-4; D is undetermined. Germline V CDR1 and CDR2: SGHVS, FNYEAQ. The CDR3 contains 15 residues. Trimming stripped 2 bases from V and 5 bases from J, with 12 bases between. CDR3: CASSLIDRPNEKLFF. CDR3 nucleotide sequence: TGTGCCAGCAGCTTAATTGACCGGCCGAATGAAAAACTGTTTTTT.

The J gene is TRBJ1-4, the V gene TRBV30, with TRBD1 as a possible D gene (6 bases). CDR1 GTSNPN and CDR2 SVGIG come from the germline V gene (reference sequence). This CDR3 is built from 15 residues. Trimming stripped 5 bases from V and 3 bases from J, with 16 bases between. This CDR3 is CAWGDTYAANEKLFF. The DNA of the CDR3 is TGTGCCTGGGGGGACACCTACGCAGCTAATGAAAAACTGTTTTTT.

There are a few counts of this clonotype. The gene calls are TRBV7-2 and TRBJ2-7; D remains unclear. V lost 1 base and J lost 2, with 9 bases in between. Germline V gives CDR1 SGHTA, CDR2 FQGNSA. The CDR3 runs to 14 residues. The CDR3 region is CASSLGLKAYEQYF. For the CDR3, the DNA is TGTGCCAGCAGCTTAGGGCTCAAAGCCTACGAGCAGTACTTC.

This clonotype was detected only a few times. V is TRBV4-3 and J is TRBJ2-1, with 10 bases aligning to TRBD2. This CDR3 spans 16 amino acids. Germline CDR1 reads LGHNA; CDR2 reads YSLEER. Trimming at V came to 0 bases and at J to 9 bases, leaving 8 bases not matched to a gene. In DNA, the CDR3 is TGCGCCAGCAGCCAAGAACTAGCGGGAACAGTAACTGAGCAGTTCTTC. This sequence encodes CASSQELAGTVTEQFF.

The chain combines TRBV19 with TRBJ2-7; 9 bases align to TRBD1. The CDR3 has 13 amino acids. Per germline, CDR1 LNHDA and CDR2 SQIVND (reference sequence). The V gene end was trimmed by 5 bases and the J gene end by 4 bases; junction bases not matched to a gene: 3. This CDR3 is CASSGQGRYEQYF. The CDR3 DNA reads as TGTGCCAGTAGTGGACAGGGGAGATACGAGCAGTACTTC. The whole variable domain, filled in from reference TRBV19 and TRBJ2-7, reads DGGITQSPKYLFRKEGQNVTLSCEQNLNHDAMYWYRQDPGQGLRLIYYSQIVNDFQKGDIAEGYSVSREKKESFPLTVTSAQKNPTAFYLCASSGQGRYEQYFGPGTRLTVT.

The CDR3: CASGDSPYNEQFF. DNA for the CDR3: TGTGCCAGCGGGGACAGTCCCTACAATGAGCAGTTCTTC. The rearrangement links TRBV12-3 or TRBV12-4 to TRBJ2-1, with TRBD1 matching 7 bases. The CDR3 runs 13 residues. V lost 8 bases and J lost 2; bases outside the gene matches: 3.

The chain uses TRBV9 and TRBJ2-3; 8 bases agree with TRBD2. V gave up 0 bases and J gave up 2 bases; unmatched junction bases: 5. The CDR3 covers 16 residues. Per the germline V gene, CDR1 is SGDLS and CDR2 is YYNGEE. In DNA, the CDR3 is TGTGCCAGCAGCGTAGGCTCGGGAGGGACCACAGATACGCAGTATTTT. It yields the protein CASSVGSGGTTDTQYF.

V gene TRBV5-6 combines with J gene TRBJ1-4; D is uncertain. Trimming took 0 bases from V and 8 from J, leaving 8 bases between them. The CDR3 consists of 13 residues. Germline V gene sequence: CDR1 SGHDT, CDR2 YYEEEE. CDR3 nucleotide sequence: TGTGCCAGCAGCTTGGAGAGCGAAGAAAAACTGTTTTTT. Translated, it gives CASSLESEEKLFF. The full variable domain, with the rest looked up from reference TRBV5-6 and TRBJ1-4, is DAGVTQSPTHLIKTRGQQVTLRCSPKSGHDTVSWYQQALGQGPQFIFQYYEEEERQRGNFPDRFSGHQFPNYSSELNVNALLLGDSALYLCASSLESEEKLFFGSGTQLSVL.

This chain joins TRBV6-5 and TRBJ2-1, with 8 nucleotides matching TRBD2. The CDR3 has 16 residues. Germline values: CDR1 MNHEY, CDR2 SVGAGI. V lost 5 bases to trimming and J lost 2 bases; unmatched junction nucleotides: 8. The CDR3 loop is CASSPRVAGPYNEQFF. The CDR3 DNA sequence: TGTGCCAGCAGTCCCCGAGTAGCGGGGCCCTACAATGAGCAGTTCTTC.

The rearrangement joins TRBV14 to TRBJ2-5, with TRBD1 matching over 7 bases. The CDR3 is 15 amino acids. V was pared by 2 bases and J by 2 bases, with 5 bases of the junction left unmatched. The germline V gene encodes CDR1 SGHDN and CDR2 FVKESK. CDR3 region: CASSQFRGKQETQYF. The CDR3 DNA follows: TGTGCCAGCAGCCAATTCAGGGGGAAACAAGAGACCCAGTACTTC.

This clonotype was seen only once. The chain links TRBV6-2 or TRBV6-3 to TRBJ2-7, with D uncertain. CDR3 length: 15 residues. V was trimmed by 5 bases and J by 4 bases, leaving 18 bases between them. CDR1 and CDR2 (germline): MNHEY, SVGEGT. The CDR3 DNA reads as TGTGCCAGCAGTAATCCGACAAGGTCCCTATACGAGCAGTACTTC. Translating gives CASSNPTRSLYEQYF.

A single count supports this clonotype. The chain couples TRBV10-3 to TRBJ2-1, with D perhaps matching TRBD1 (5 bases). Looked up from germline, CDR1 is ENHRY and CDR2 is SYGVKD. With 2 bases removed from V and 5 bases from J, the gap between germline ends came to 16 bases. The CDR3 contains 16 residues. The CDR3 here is CAISEMPGWLDNEQFF. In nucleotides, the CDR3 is TGTGCCATCAGTGAGATGCCAGGGTGGCTGGACAATGAGCAGTTCTTC.

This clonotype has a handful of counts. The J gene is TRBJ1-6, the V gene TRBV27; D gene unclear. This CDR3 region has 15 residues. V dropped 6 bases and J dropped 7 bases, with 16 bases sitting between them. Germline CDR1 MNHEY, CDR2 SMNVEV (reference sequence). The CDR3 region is CASRPTQGWNSPLHF. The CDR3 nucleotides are TGTGCCAGCAGACCCACTCAAGGATGGAATTCACCCCTCCACTTT.

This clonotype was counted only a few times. The CDR3 region is CASSEGGSSGGAPLYNEQFF. Written as DNA, the CDR3 is TGTGCCAGCAGTGAAGGGGGTTCTAGCGGGGGGGCCCCTCTTTACAATGAGCAGTTCTTC. The chain uses TRBV2 and TRBJ2-1, with 12 bases matching TRBD2. CDR1 SNHLY and CDR2 FYNNEI come from the germline V gene. Losses at the gene ends were 1 base for V and 4 bases for J; bases not matched to a gene: 14. The CDR3 covers 20 residues.

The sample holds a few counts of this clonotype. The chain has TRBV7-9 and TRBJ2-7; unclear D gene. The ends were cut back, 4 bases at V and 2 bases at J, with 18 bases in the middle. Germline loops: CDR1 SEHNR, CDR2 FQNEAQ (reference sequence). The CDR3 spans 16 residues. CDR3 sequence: CASSSFPQGNTYEQYF. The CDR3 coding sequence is TGTGCCAGCAGCTCCTTCCCCCAAGGCAACACCTACGAGCAGTACTTC.

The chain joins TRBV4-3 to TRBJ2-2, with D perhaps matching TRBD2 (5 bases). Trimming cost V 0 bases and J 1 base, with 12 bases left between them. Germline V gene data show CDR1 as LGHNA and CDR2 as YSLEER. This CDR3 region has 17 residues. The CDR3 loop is CASSQDPGRRNTGELFF. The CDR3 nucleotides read TGCGCCAGCAGCCAAGATCCGGGGAGAAGGAACACCGGGGAGCTGTTTTTT.

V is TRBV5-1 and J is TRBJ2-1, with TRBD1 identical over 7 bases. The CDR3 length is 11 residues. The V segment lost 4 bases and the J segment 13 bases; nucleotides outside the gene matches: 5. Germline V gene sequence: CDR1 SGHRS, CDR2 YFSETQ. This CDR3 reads CASSVGDSQFF. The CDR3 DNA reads TGCGCCAGCAGCGTTGGGGACAGCCAGTTCTTC.

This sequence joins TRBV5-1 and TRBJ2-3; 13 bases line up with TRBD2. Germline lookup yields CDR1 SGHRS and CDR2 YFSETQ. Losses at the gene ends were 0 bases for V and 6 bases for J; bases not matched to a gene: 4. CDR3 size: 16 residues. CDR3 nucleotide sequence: TGCGCCAGCAGCTTGGACGGGACTAGCGGGGCCGATACGCAGTATTTT. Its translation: CASSLDGTSGADTQYF.

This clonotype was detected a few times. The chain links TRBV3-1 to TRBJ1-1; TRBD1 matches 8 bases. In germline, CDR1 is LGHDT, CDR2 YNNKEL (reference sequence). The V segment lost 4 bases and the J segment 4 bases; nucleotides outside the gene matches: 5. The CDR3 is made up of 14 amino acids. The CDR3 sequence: CASSRVQGATEAFF. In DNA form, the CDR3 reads TGTGCCAGCAGCCGGGTTCAGGGGGCCACTGAAGCTTTCTTT.

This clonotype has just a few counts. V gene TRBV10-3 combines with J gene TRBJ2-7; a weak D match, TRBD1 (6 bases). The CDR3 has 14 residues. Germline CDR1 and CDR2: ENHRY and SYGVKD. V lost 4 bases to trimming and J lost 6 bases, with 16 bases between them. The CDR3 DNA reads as TGTGCCATCAGTGTGGAGGCTGGGGGCCGCGAGCAGTACTTC. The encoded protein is CAISVEAGGREQYF.

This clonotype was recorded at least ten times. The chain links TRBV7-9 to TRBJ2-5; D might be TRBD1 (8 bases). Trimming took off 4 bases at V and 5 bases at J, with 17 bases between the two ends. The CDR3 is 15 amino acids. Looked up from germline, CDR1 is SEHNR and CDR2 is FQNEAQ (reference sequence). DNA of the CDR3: TGTGCCAGCAGCTCGAACGGACAGGGAGGGGAGACCCAGTACTTC. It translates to CASSSNGQGGETQYF.

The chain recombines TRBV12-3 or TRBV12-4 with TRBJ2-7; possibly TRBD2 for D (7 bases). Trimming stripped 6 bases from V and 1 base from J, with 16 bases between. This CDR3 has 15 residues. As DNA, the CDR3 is TGTGCCAGCAGCCGGGGGGCCGGGATATCCTACGAGCAGTACTTC. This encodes CASSRGAGISYEQYF.

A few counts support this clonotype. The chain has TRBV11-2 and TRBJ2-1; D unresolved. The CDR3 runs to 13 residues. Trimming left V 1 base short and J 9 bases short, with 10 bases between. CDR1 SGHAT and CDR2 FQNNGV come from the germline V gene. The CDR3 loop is CASSLGSGLEQFF. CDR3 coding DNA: TGTGCCAGCAGCTTAGGTTCGGGTCTTGAGCAGTTCTTC.